These 3 T cell receptor beta chains were sequenced from one sample in a study of cytomegalovirus exposure and HLA in healthy donors. Some clones are missing from TCRdb's copy, which holds only in-frame ones; the method was immunoSEQ multiplex PCR. The sample includes about 340,000 clones, 70% to 90% of them seen just once. Source material: PBMCs. The receptor source for this set is a woman between 18 and 29 years old in good health and CMV-seronegative.

This chain uses TRBV5-4 with TRBJ2-1; possible D gene TRBD2, 7 bases. The CDR3 contains 15 residues. Germline V gives CDR1 SGHNT, CDR2 YYREEE (reference sequence). V was pared by 4 bases and J by 9 bases, with 20 bases between. CDR3 protein: CASSHGGLGEAEQFF. The CDR3 nucleotides are TGTGCCAGCAGCCACGGGGGGCTAGGAGAGGCTGAGCAGTTCTTC.

The chain joins TRBV7-3 to TRBJ2-2; 8 bases are a match to TRBD1. The ends lost 2 bases at V and 4 bases at J; junction bases unmatched: 6. The CDR3 consists of 16 residues. The germline gives CDR1 SGHTA, CDR2 FQGTGA. CDR3 bases: TGTGCCAGCAGCTTAGCCGGACAGGGAGTCACCGGGGAGCTGTTTTTT. It specifies CASSLAGQGVTGELFF.

This chain connects TRBV9 to TRBJ2-7; 8 nucleotides agree with TRBD2. The CDR3 consists of 14 residues. The junction had 3 bases not matched to a gene; V was cut back by 2 bases and J by 2 bases. CDR1 is SGDLS, CDR2 YYNGEE, per germline. The CDR3 sequence: CASSVRSGAYEQYF. CDR3 in DNA: TGTGCCAGCAGCGTGCGTAGCGGGGCCTACGAGCAGTACTTC.